This T cell receptor (beta chain) was profiled in a study of T cell responses to AZD1222 COVID-19 vaccine. Study-wide points: Nearly half of spike-specific TCRs reportedly target unmutated variant regions.

CDR3 length equals 14 residues. The germline CDR1 and CDR2 sequences are SNHLY and FYNNEI. V lost 6 bases, J lost 1 base, and 11 bases lay in between. Measured with immunoSEQ multiplex PCR; TCRdb has only the in-frame clones, and not every one. The sample includes under 150,000 clones, about 90% seen only once; the top ten take more than 1.5%. This clone is a singleton in its sample. What it binds is not known. This chain uses TRBV2 with TRBJ2-3, with TRBD1 as a possible D gene (6 bases). Sequencing used peripheral blood, obtained 28 days after the second AZD1222 dose. This receptor was obtained from an adult who received the AZD1222 COVID-19 vaccine. CDR3 in DNA: TGTGCCAGCAGCTCGAACAGGGGCACAGATACGCAGTATTTT. This codes for CASSSNRGTDTQYF.